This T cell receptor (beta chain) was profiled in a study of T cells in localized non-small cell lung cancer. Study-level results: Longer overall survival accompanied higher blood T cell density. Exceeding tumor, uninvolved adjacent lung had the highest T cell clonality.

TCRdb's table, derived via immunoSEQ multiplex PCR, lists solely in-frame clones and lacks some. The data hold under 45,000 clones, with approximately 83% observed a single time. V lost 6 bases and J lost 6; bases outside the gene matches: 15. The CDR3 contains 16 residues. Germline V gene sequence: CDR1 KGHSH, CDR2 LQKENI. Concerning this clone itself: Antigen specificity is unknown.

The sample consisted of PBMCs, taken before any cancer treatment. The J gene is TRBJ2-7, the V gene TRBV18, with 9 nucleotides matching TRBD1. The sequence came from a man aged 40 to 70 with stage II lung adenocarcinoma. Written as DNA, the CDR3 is TGTGCCAGCTCGCCAAAAGCCGGGACAGGGTCGATCGAGCAGTACTTC. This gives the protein CASSPKAGTGSIEQYF.